One and the same sample provided the 23 T cell receptor beta chains below, sequenced in a study of OX40 agonist ivuxolimab in advanced cancers. Clones were sequenced by immunoSEQ multiplex PCR, and TCRdb holds only the in-frame ones, with some missing. The table records some 86,000 clones, 87% of them present only once. This sample comprised CD4+ or CD8+ T cells sorted from blood, obtained in a trial of the OX40 agonist ivuxolimab. Receptors were obtained from an adult with an advanced solid tumor such as melanoma, head and neck, liver or kidney cancer.

CDR3 region: CASSLFRTNGNTIYF. CDR3 DNA sequence: TGTGCCAGCAGTCTCTTTCGGACAAACGGAAACACCATATATTTT. The chain uses TRBV28 and TRBJ1-3; tentatively, D is TRBD1 (5 bases). Germline CDR1 and CDR2: MDHEN and SYDVKM. The CDR3 is 15 amino acids. With 5 bases removed from V and 4 bases from J, the gap between germline ends came to 15 bases.

This clone turned up a few times. The gene calls are TRBV19 and TRBJ2-4, with D unresolved. This CDR3 spans 13 amino acids. Trimming shortened V by 3 bases and J by 15 bases, and 18 bases separated the two germline ends. Germline CDR1 LNHDA, CDR2 SQIVND (reference sequence). The CDR3 here is CASSMGFLGSLYF. The CDR3, as DNA: TGTGCCAGTAGTATGGGATTCCTCGGCAGTTTGTACTTC.

This CDR3 is CASTLNQPQHF. CDR3 DNA sequence: TGTGCCAGTACCCTGAATCAGCCCCAGCATTTT. V gene TRBV19 combines with J gene TRBJ1-5; D not resolved. This CDR3 contains 11 residues. Per germline, CDR1 LNHDA and CDR2 SQIVND (reference sequence). Between the trimmed V and J ends, which lost 7 bases and 4 bases, there was a span of 5 bases.

The chain joins TRBV19 to TRBJ2-1; tentatively, D is TRBD1 or TRBD2 (7 bases each). V gave up 10 bases and J gave up 8 bases, with 15 bases separating them. The CDR3 contains 12 residues. Germline V gene data show CDR1 as LNHDA and CDR2 as SQIVND (reference sequence). The CDR3 spells CATETGRDEQFF. The CDR3 region has the DNA TGTGCCACAGAGACAGGGAGGGATGAGCAGTTCTTC.

This clone has a single count. The rearrangement uses TRBV5-4 and TRBJ2-3; tentative D call: TRBD2 (5 bases). CDR1 is SGHNT and CDR2 is YYREEE in the germline V gene (reference sequence). This CDR3 region has 16 residues. Trimming took off 3 bases at V and 5 bases at J, with 19 bases between the two ends. Written as DNA, the CDR3 is TGTGCCAGCAGCTCCCCCGCTAGCCTTAACATAGATACGCAGTATTTT. This gives the protein CASSSPASLNIDTQYF.

V usage is TRBV29-1 and J usage is TRBJ1-5, with 7 bases identical to TRBD1. Germline values: CDR1 SQVTM, CDR2 ANQGSEA. V shed 4 bases, J shed 1 base, and the junction held 4 bases outside the gene matches. CDR3 length: 14 residues. As DNA, the CDR3 is TGCAGCGTTGTTGAAGGGGGCAGCAATCAGCCCCAGCATTTT. Protein product: CSVVEGGSNQPQHF.

The chain combines TRBV18 with TRBJ2-5, with 11 bases lining up with TRBD2. This CDR3 comprises 15 residues. Germline-derived CDR1 and CDR2 are KGHSH and LQKENI. V dropped 6 bases and J dropped 3; count of bases not matched to a gene: 6. The CDR3 loop is CASSKGLAEEETQYF. DNA of the CDR3: TGTGCCAGCTCGAAGGGACTAGCGGAGGAAGAGACCCAGTACTTC.

This chain links TRBV9 with TRBJ2-5; D remains unclear. The CDR3 has 14 amino acids. V was clipped by 0 bases and J by 5 bases, with 11 bases between them. Germline V gene data show CDR1 as SGDLS and CDR2 as YYNGEE. Here the CDR3 reads CASSVDPIWETQYF. The CDR3 DNA reads as TGTGCCAGCAGCGTAGATCCTATTTGGGAGACCCAGTACTTC.

V and J are TRBV7-9 and TRBJ1-2, with D perhaps TRBD1 (5 bases). Trimming removed 6 bases at V and 8 bases at J, with 19 bases between. The CDR3 contains 14 residues. Germline V gene lookup returns CDR1 SEHNR and CDR2 FQNEAQ (reference sequence). The chain's CDR3 is CASSNTGTPGGYTF. In nucleotides, the CDR3 is TGTGCCAGCAGTAATACCGGGACGCCGGGGGGCTACACCTTC.

The V gene is TRBV5-4, the J gene TRBJ1-4; D may be TRBD1 (5 bases). Between the trimmed V and J ends, which lost 3 bases and 7 bases, there was a span of 13 bases. The germline V gene encodes CDR1 SGHNT and CDR2 YYREEE (reference sequence). This CDR3 spans 14 amino acids. CDR3: CASSSGTWGEKLFF. CDR3 bases: TGTGCCAGCAGCTCCGGGACCTGGGGTGAAAAACTGTTTTTT.

The rearrangement joins TRBV6-1 to TRBJ2-5, with TRBD1 matching 9 bases. The CDR3 runs to 15 residues. CDR1 is MNHNS and CDR2 is SASEGT in the germline V gene. Losses at the gene ends were 5 bases for V and 5 bases for J; bases not matched to a gene: 9. DNA for the CDR3: TGTGCCAGCAGTTTCCCCGGGACAGGGAGGGAGACCCAGTACTTC. It is translated as CASSFPGTGRETQYF.

The V gene is TRBV6-4, the J gene TRBJ1-1; D call uncertain. There are 13 residues in the CDR3. Trimming removed 4 bases at V and 1 base at J, with 7 bases between. Germline V gives CDR1 MRHNA, CDR2 SNTAGT. Here the CDR3 DNA reads TGTGCCAGCAGTGCAGAGTGGAACACTGAAGCTTTCTTT. It specifies CASSAEWNTEAFF.

The V call is TRBV7-3, the J call TRBJ2-3; TRBD2 agrees at 11 bases. The V and J ends lost 7 bases and 4 bases, in that order; junction bases with no gene match: 7. CDR3 length: 15 residues. Germline values: CDR1 SGHTA, CDR2 FQGTGA. This CDR3 reads CASTLAGGSADTQYF. The CDR3 bases are TGTGCCAGCACCCTAGCGGGAGGTTCGGCAGATACGCAGTATTTT.

The rearrangement uses TRBV29-1 and TRBJ2-3, with D possibly being TRBD1 (7 bases). This CDR3 is built from 15 residues. Germline CDR1 is SQVTM and CDR2 is ANQGSEA. V was cut by 8 bases and J by 4 bases, with 22 bases left in between. The CDR3 sequence is CSFSRGGTASDTQYF. DNA of the CDR3: TGCAGCTTTTCCCGAGGCGGGACAGCGTCAGATACGCAGTATTTT.

The V and J genes are TRBV5-1 and TRBJ2-2; D is perhaps TRBD1 (5 bases). Per germline, CDR1 SGHRS and CDR2 YFSETQ. V shed 0 bases and J shed 7 bases, with 19 bases lying between them. This CDR3 is 17 amino acids long. As DNA, the CDR3 is TGCGCCAGCAGCTTGGGTCCCAGGGTTGGTGGAAACGGGGAGCTGTTTTTT. Translating gives CASSLGPRVGGNGELFF. The variable domain in full, with the rest retrieved from reference TRBV5-1 and TRBJ2-2, is KAGVTQTPRYLIKTRGQQVTLSCSPISGHRSVSWYQQTPGQGLQFLFEYFSETQRNKGNFPGRFSGRQFSNSRSEMNVSTLELGDSALYLCASSLGPRVGGNGELFFGEGSRLTVL.

The J gene is TRBJ2-5, the V gene TRBV27; the D gene is possibly TRBD1 (5 bases). This CDR3 is 14 amino acids long. V lost 2 bases and J lost 5, with 12 bases in between. Per germline, CDR1 MNHEY and CDR2 SMNVEV (reference sequence). The CDR3 loop is CASSLQGLWETQYF. The CDR3, as DNA: TGTGCCAGCAGTTTACAGGGTTTGTGGGAGACCCAGTACTTC.

Turning to this clone: At one end the junction does not follow the germline gene, possibly because of a read error. The V call is TRBV10-3, the J call TRBJ2-7; TRBD1 might be the D (5 bases). The CDR3 loop spans 11 amino acids. Germline V gene data show CDR1 as ENHRY and CDR2 as SYGVKD. The CDR3 reads CAISGTFGSHF. CDR3 DNA sequence: TGTGCCATCAGTGGGACATTCGGGTCCCACTTC.

V is TRBV7-6 and J is TRBJ2-5; D remains unclear. The germline V gene has CDR1 SGHVS and CDR2 FNYEAQ. The V end lost 1 base, the J end lost 2 bases, and 5 bases lay between the germline ends. There are 13 residues in the CDR3. The CDR3 region is CASSLEAQETQYF. CDR3 nucleotides: TGTGCCAGCAGCTTAGAGGCACAAGAGACCCAGTACTTC. Drawing the rest from reference TRBV7-6 and TRBJ2-5, the complete variable domain is GAGVSQSPRYKVTKRGQDVALRCDPISGHVSLYWYRQALGQGPEFLTYFNYEAQQDKSGLPNDRFSAERPEGSISTLTIQRTEQRDSAMYRCASSLEAQETQYFGPGTRLLVL.

This clone was detected only once. The chain is built from TRBV9 and TRBJ2-1, with 7 positions matching TRBD1. The CDR3 extends over 16 amino acids. The V segment lost 4 bases and the J segment 9 bases; nucleotides outside the gene matches: 16. From germline, CDR1 is SGDLS and CDR2 YYNGEE. CDR3: CASSPRDRTPLGEQFF. DNA for the CDR3: TGTGCCAGCAGCCCCCGGGACAGAACTCCACTTGGTGAGCAGTTCTTC.

The chain is built from TRBV4-1 and TRBJ1-2, with D possibly matching TRBD1 (6 bases). The CDR3 is 15 amino acids. Trimming pared 2 bases from V and 4 bases from J, leaving 14 bases between. Germline V gives CDR1 MGHRA, CDR2 YSYEKL. The CDR3 sequence: CASSQRRQETYGYTF. CDR3 bases: TGCGCCAGCAGCCAACGTAGACAGGAAACCTATGGCTACACCTTC.

This chain joins TRBV19 and TRBJ2-1; 8 bases are a match to TRBD2. The trim removed 6 bases at V and 3 bases at J, leaving 10 bases unmatched. The CDR3 length is 16 residues. Germline V gives CDR1 LNHDA, CDR2 SQIVND (reference sequence). CDR3 protein: CASSPGGGRGYNEQFF. The CDR3 DNA is TGTGCCAGTAGCCCAGGCGGGGGGCGCGGCTACAATGAGCAGTTCTTC. Full variable domain (rest looked up from reference TRBV19 and TRBJ2-1): DGGITQSPKYLFRKEGQNVTLSCEQNLNHDAMYWYRQDPGQGLRLIYYSQIVNDFQKGDIAEGYSVSREKKESFPLTVTSAQKNPTAFYLCASSPGGGRGYNEQFFGPGTRLTVL.

This clone was observed a single time. The chain has TRBV6-1 and TRBJ2-1, with 10 bases matching TRBD2. Trimming cost V 5 bases and J 4 bases; bases outside gene matches: 2. The CDR3 is 14 amino acids. Germline loops: CDR1 MNHNS, CDR2 SASEGT. This chain's CDR3 is CASSPSGGYNEQFF. CDR3 in DNA: TGTGCCAGCAGTCCTAGCGGGGGTTACAATGAGCAGTTCTTC.

The chain joins TRBV5-4 to TRBJ1-1; D unresolved. The V end lost 6 bases, the J end lost 8 bases, and 14 bases lay between the germline ends. The germline gives CDR1 SGHNT, CDR2 YYREEE (reference sequence). The CDR3 contains 12 residues. The CDR3 region has the DNA TGTGCCAGCACCTTAGATAAAGGAGAAGCTTTCTTT. Translating it yields CASTLDKGEAFF.